This T cell receptor beta chain was captured by sequencing in a study of sequential checkpoint blockade in melanoma. Study-wide background: TCRβ was sequenced from DNA of 91 pretreatment tumors.

The treatment is: randomized to nivolumab then ipilimumab (arm A) or the reverse (arm B). Clones were read by immunoSEQ multiplex PCR, and TCRdb kept only the in-frame ones, dropping some. Seen here are 2,700 or so clones, about 19% observed once, and the top ten hold approximately 22%. This CDR3 comprises 16 residues. Germline V gene data show CDR1 as MNHGY and CDR2 as SAAAGT. Trimming cost V 5 bases and J 3 bases; bases outside gene matches: 13. The sample here was tumor tissue (inferred from file names), taken from a patient given nivolumab and ipilimumab in sequence. This receptor was identified in a human donor with melanoma. The V gene is TRBV6-8, the J gene TRBJ2-7; TRBD2 aligns across 7 bases. CDR3 nucleotides: TGTGCCAGCAGTCCCCTTGGGGTAGCGGGCTACTACGAGCAGTACTTC. It codes for CASSPLGVAGYYEQYF.